Below are 21 T cell receptor beta chains sequenced from a single sample in a study of long-term antiretroviral therapy in people with HIV. Sequencing used immunoSEQ v3.0 at survey level. The repertoire was sequenced with immunoSEQ multiplex PCR; TCRdb's copy has only in-frame clones and lacks some. The table records some 27,000 clones, roughly 84% of them present only once. Sequences were derived from unsorted PBMCs, sampled 0.4 years after starting antiretroviral therapy. All receptors come from a man aged 18-30 years with HIV.

This chain uses TRBV10-3 with TRBJ2-7; possible D gene TRBD2, 6 bases. Per the germline V gene, CDR1 is ENHRY and CDR2 is SYGVKD. The CDR3 runs to 17 residues. V dropped 2 bases and J dropped 3 bases, with 20 bases sitting between them. This CDR3 is CAISEPLWDSKVYEQYF. DNA of the CDR3: TGTGCCATCAGTGAGCCCCTTTGGGACTCCAAGGTCTACGAGCAGTACTTC.

The chain carries TRBV5-5 and TRBJ2-5, with D possibly being TRBD2 (7 bases). Germline loops: CDR1 SGHKS, CDR2 YYEKEE (reference sequence). Trimming took off 0 bases at V and 5 bases at J, with 17 bases between the two ends. The CDR3 covers 16 residues. The CDR3 loop is CASSLGGLAAGETQYF. CDR3 nucleotides: TGTGCCAGCAGCTTGGGGGGGCTAGCGGCGGGGGAGACCCAGTACTTC.

The table lists this clone with a few counts. The chain recombines TRBV7-9 with TRBJ2-7, with unresolved D. V was shortened by 2 bases and J by 0 bases, with 2 bases between the two germline ends. This CDR3 contains 12 residues. Germline V gene data show CDR1 as SEHNR and CDR2 as FQNEAQ (reference sequence). The CDR3 sequence is CASSLTSYEQYF. CDR3 in DNA: TGTGCCAGCAGCTTAACCTCCTACGAGCAGTACTTC.

This clone was seen more than once but under ten times. This sequence joins TRBV7-2 and TRBJ1-1, with 7 nucleotides matching TRBD1. V lost 5 bases and J lost 1; bases outside the gene matches: 7. This CDR3 is 15 amino acids long. Germline V gives CDR1 SGHTA, CDR2 FQGNSA. CDR3 sequence reads: CASSQSGTANTEAFF. CDR3 nucleotide sequence: TGTGCCAGCAGCCAATCCGGGACAGCGAACACTGAAGCTTTCTTT. The variable domain in full, with the rest retrieved from reference TRBV7-2 and TRBJ1-1, is GAGVSQSPSNKVTEKGKDVELRCDPISGHTALYWYRQSLGQGLEFLIYFQGNSAPDKSGLPSDRFSAERTGGSVSTLTIQRTQQEDSAVYLCASSQSGTANTEAFFGQGTRLTVV.

The rearrangement joins TRBV11-2 to TRBJ2-7; D is perhaps TRBD1 or TRBD2 (6 bases each). V lost 7 bases and J 3 bases, leaving 13 bases between the germline ends. Germline V lookup: CDR1 SGHAT, CDR2 FQNNGV. The CDR3 sequence is 13 residues long. The CDR3 nucleotides read TGTGCCAGCACCCAAGGAGGGGGCTACGAGCAGTACTTC. It codes for CASTQGGGYEQYF. Full variable domain (missing parts from reference TRBV11-2 and TRBJ2-7): EAGVAQSPRYKIIEKRQSVAFWCNPISGHATLYWYQQILGQGPKLLIQFQNNGVVDDSQLPKDRFSAERLKGVDSTLKIQPAKLEDSAVYLCASTQGGGYEQYFGPGTRLTVT.

V and J are TRBV15 and TRBJ2-6; D is uncertain. Trimming shortened V by 4 bases and J by 1 base, and 32 bases separated the two germline ends. This CDR3 has 23 residues. Germline CDR1 is LNHNV and CDR2 is YYDKDF (reference sequence). CDR3 DNA: TGTGCCACCAGCACCAAGACGGGTTTAAGCGCGCGGCGCCCCTCGTCTGGGGCCAACGTCCTGACTTTC. This gives the protein CATSTKTGLSARRPSSGANVLTF.

The chain links TRBV7-8 to TRBJ2-1; D unclear. This CDR3 is 15 amino acids long. The ends were cut back, 1 base at V and 3 bases at J, with 10 bases in the middle. Germline V gene lookup returns CDR1 SGHVS and CDR2 FQNEAQ. The CDR3 sequence is CASSLGQRVYNEQFF. The DNA of the CDR3 is TGTGCCAGCAGCTTAGGCCAAAGGGTCTACAATGAGCAGTTCTTC.

J is TRBJ2-3 and V is TRBV7-2, with 8 bases matching TRBD2. The CDR3 extends over 15 amino acids. Germline V CDR1 and CDR2: SGHTA, FQGNSA. V was clipped by 2 bases and J by 4 bases; unmatched bases: 5. This chain's CDR3 is CASSLMAGGPDTQYF. DNA of the CDR3: TGTGCCAGCAGCTTAATGGCGGGAGGCCCAGATACGCAGTATTTT.

This clone was detected once. This rearrangement joins TRBV10-3 to TRBJ2-6, with 8 bases lining up with TRBD1. V dropped 5 bases and J dropped 0; count of bases not matched to a gene: 12. The length of the CDR3 is 19 residues. The germline CDR1 and CDR2 sequences are ENHRY and SYGVKD. CDR3 in DNA: TGTGCCATCAGTTCTAAGAGGACAGGGTTAAGCTCTGGGGCCAACGTCCTGACTTTC. This translates into CAISSKRTGLSSGANVLTF.

V is TRBV5-1 and J is TRBJ2-1; D could derive from TRBD1 or TRBD2 (5 bases each). This CDR3 spans 15 amino acids. Trimming stripped 3 bases from V and 8 bases from J, with 18 bases between. Germline CDR1 is SGHRS and CDR2 is YFSETQ. The CDR3 coding sequence is TGCGCCAGCAGCTACGGGACGGCAAGGTCCGATGAGCAGTTCTTC. It specifies CASSYGTARSDEQFF. The full variable domain, in which reference TRBV5-1 and TRBJ2-1 provide the parts outside the CDR3, is KAGVTQTPRYLIKTRGQQVTLSCSPISGHRSVSWYQQTPGQGLQFLFEYFSETQRNKGNFPGRFSGRQFSNSRSEMNVSTLELGDSALYLCASSYGTARSDEQFFGPGTRLTVL.

J is TRBJ2-2 and V is TRBV4-3, with D possibly being TRBD2 (6 bases). This CDR3 spans 15 amino acids. Germline-derived CDR1 and CDR2 are LGHNA and YSLEER. Trimming removed 4 bases at V and 4 bases at J, with 13 bases between. The CDR3: CASSPTRSGTGELFF. CDR3 sequence (DNA): TGCGCCAGCAGCCCGACTAGGAGCGGCACCGGGGAGCTGTTTTTT.

The gene calls are TRBV19 and TRBJ2-2, with TRBD1 identical over 7 bases. V lost 3 bases and J lost 2; bases outside the gene matches: 3. Germline V gene lookup returns CDR1 LNHDA and CDR2 SQIVND (reference sequence). This CDR3 contains 15 residues. CDR3 nucleotides: TGTGCCAGTAGTATTACAGGGGAAAACACCGGGGAGCTGTTTTTT. Protein: CASSITGENTGELFF.

This clone was observed a single time. This chain links TRBV27 with TRBJ2-5; 7 bases agree with TRBD1. Looked up from germline, CDR1 is MNHEY and CDR2 is SMNVEV (reference sequence). V shed 5 bases and J 1 base; nucleotides not matched to a gene: 7. The CDR3 has 15 amino acids. The CDR3 protein is CASSMDRLLQETQYF. The DNA for the CDR3 is TGTGCCAGCAGTATGGACAGGCTTCTCCAAGAGACCCAGTACTTC.

The CDR3 bases are TGTGCCAGCAGCCCTACAGGGTCCGGCAATCAGCCCCAGCATTTT. This gives the protein CASSPTGSGNQPQHF. The chain recombines TRBV9 with TRBJ1-5, with TRBD1 as a possible D gene (6 bases). The CDR3 consists of 15 residues. Trimming removed 4 bases at V and 2 bases at J, with 13 bases between. Germline loops: CDR1 SGDLS, CDR2 YYNGEE.

This clone was recorded once. The V gene is TRBV5-4, the J gene TRBJ2-2, with D possibly being TRBD1 or TRBD2 (5 bases each). The CDR3 has 13 residues. The germline V gene encodes CDR1 SGHNT and CDR2 YYREEE (reference sequence). The V gene lost 1 base and the J gene lost 5 bases, with 6 bases spanning the gap. The CDR3: CASSLWGTGELFF. CDR3 sequence (DNA): TGTGCCAGCAGCTTGTGGGGGACCGGGGAGCTGTTTTTT.

The chain joins TRBV7-8 to TRBJ2-7; TRBD1 matches 10 bases. The trim removed 5 bases at V and 0 bases at J, leaving 13 bases unmatched. The length of the CDR3 is 18 residues. Germline CDR1 reads SGHVS; CDR2 reads FQNEAQ. DNA of the CDR3: TGTGCCAGCAGCCCACCCGGGACAGGGGCCCTGAGCTCCTACGAGCAGTACTTC. It encodes CASSPPGTGALSSYEQYF. The variable domain in full, completed from reference TRBV7-8 and TRBJ2-7, reads GAGVSQSPRYKVAKRGQDVALRCDPISGHVSLFWYQQALGQGPEFLTYFQNEAQLDKSGLPSDRFFAERPEGSVSTLKIQRTQQEDSAVYLCASSPPGTGALSSYEQYFGPGTRLTVT.

The CDR3 region is CASSGTSGYTGELFF. The CDR3 nucleotides are TGTGCCAGCAGCGGGACTAGCGGCTACACCGGGGAGCTGTTTTTT. The V gene is TRBV7-6, the J gene TRBJ2-2; 11 bases fit TRBD2. There are 15 residues in the CDR3. CDR1 is SGHVS, CDR2 FNYEAQ, per germline. V dropped 5 bases and J dropped 3; count of bases not matched to a gene: 2.

The V gene is TRBV9, the J gene TRBJ2-7, with a weak D call TRBD2 (6 bases). The CDR3 consists of 14 residues. Trimming cost V 4 bases and J 1 base, with 12 bases left between them. Germline CDR1 is SGDLS and CDR2 is YYNGEE. CDR3 residues: CASSPGLQSYEQYF. The DNA of the CDR3 is TGTGCCAGCAGCCCGGGACTCCAATCCTACGAGCAGTACTTC.

This clone was seen a few times. This rearrangement joins TRBV28 to TRBJ2-2; TRBD1 agrees at 10 bases. Germline CDR1 is MDHEN and CDR2 is SYDVKM. This CDR3 has 16 amino acids. J gave up 4 bases and V 4 bases, and 6 bases lay outside the gene matches. The CDR3 loop reads CASSSPGQGTTGELFF. In DNA, the CDR3 is TGTGCCAGCAGTTCACCGGGACAGGGGACCACCGGGGAGCTGTTTTTT.

V usage is TRBV13 and J usage is TRBJ1-2; possible D gene TRBD1, 5 bases. Trimming took 10 bases from V and 8 from J, leaving 11 bases between them. In germline, CDR1 is PRHDT, CDR2 FYEKMQ (reference sequence). The CDR3 totals 10 residues. The CDR3, as DNA: TGTGCCACCTTGGGGCGAGGCTACACCTTC. Its translation is CATLGRGYTF.

This chain links TRBV28 with TRBJ2-7, with 7 bases lining up with TRBD1. The junction had 3 bases not matched to a gene; V was cut back by 5 bases and J by 2 bases. Germline loops: CDR1 MDHEN, CDR2 SYDVKM. The CDR3 contains 13 residues. The CDR3 here is CASSGDRAYEQYF. DNA for the CDR3: TGTGCCAGCAGTGGAGACAGGGCCTACGAGCAGTACTTC.